Shown below are 6 T cell receptor beta chains from a single sample sequenced in a study of CD8 T cells in Susac syndrome. Random hexamers were used to reverse transcribe roughly 0.5 to 1 ug of RNA. TCRdb re-called the immunoSEQ multiplex PCR reads through MiXCR, storing one row per CDR3 protein. The data show around 170,000 distinct CDR3 sequences, with 90% to 95% seen just once and around 0.16% held by the top ten. Sequencing was performed on CD8+ T cells from PBMCs. The receptors were sampled from a human donor with multiple sclerosis.

The gene calls are TRBV27 and TRBJ1-5, with D perhaps matching TRBD1 (5 bases). CDR1 is MNHEY, CDR2 SMNVEV, per germline (reference sequence). The CDR3 is 14 amino acids. Trimming took off 5 bases at V and 0 bases at J, with 8 bases between the two ends. CDR3: CASSPGLSNQPQHF. The CDR3 nucleotides read TGTGCCAGCAGTCCAGGGCTTAGCAATCAGCCCCAGCATTTT.

The sample holds one count of this clonotype. The chain carries TRBV7-2 and TRBJ2-6; D uncertain. The CDR3 runs to 17 residues. Trimming took off 0 bases at V and 2 bases at J, with 11 bases between the two ends. The germline gives CDR1 SGHTA, CDR2 FQGNSA. CDR3: CASSLALRVAGANVLTF. In DNA form, the CDR3 reads TGTGCCAGCAGCTTAGCGCTTCGGGTAGCTGGGGCCAACGTCCTGACTTTC.

The chain is built from TRBV30 and TRBJ2-7, with D tentatively TRBD2 (6 bases). This CDR3 is 14 amino acids long. V dropped 5 bases and J dropped 2 bases, with 16 bases sitting between them. Germline-derived CDR1 and CDR2 are GTSNPN and SVGIG (reference sequence). The CDR3 region is CAWSVAEWAYEQYF. The CDR3 DNA reads TGTGCCTGGTCTGTAGCGGAATGGGCCTACGAGCAGTACTTC.

The rearrangement uses TRBV28 and TRBJ1-2; D is perhaps TRBD1 (5 bases). Germline CDR1 and CDR2: MDHEN and SYDVKM. CDR3 length: 14 residues. Trimming stripped 6 bases from V and 4 bases from J, with 15 bases between. CDR3 nucleotides: TGTGCCAGCAGCTACCAAGACAGCCTCTATGGCTACACCTTC. Its translation is CASSYQDSLYGYTF.

The genes are TRBV7-9 and TRBJ2-1; 10 nucleotides agree with TRBD2. Germline V lookup: CDR1 SEHNR, CDR2 FQNEAQ (reference sequence). There are 15 residues in the CDR3. V lost 5 bases and J lost 6; bases outside the gene matches: 7. In DNA form, the CDR3 reads TGTGCCAGCAGCCCAACTAGCGGGAAGACCAATGAGCAGTTCTTC. It codes for CASSPTSGKTNEQFF.

The gene calls are TRBV4-1 and TRBJ2-1; 8 bases fit TRBD1. J gave up 7 bases and V 1 base, and 9 bases lay outside the gene matches. Germline V gives CDR1 MGHRA, CDR2 YSYEKL. The CDR3 has 16 amino acids. The CDR3 DNA reads TGCGCCAGCAGCCAAGTCACGGACAGGGTTATAAATGAGCAGTTCTTC. Translated, it gives CASSQVTDRVINEQFF.